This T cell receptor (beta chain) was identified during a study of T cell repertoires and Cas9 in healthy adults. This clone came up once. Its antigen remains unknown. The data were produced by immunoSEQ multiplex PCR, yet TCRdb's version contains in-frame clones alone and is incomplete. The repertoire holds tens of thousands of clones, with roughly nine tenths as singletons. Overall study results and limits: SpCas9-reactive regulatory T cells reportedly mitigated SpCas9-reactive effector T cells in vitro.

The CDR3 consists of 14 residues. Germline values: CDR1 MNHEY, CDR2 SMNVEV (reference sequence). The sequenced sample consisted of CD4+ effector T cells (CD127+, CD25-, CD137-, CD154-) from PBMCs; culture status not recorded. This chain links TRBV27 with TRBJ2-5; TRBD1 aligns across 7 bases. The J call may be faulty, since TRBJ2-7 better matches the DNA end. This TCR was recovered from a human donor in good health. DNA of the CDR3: TGTGCCAGCACCCAGACAGGGCCACCCTACGAGCAGTACTTC. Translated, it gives CASTQTGPPYEQYF.